Presented here are 25 T cell receptor beta chains from one specimen sequenced in a study of CD8 T cells in Susac syndrome. A quantity of about 0.5 to 1 ug RNA underwent reverse transcription using random hexamers. TCRdb re-called the immunoSEQ multiplex PCR reads through MiXCR, storing one row per CDR3 protein. The data contain roughly 200,000 distinct CDR3 sequences, roughly 94% of them singletons. The specimen was CD4+ T cells from PBMCs. The receptors shown here come from a human donor with Susac syndrome.

The chain uses TRBV19 and TRBJ1-1, with D possibly matching TRBD1 (6 bases). Trimming cost V 7 bases and J 4 bases, with 13 bases left between them. Germline CDR1 and CDR2: LNHDA and SQIVND (reference sequence). The CDR3 is 13 residues long. Here the CDR3 DNA reads TGTGCCAGTAAGGGGACAAGAGGCACTGAAGCTTTCTTT. Residues: CASKGTRGTEAFF.

This clonotype was seen a few times. Germline is not matched at one junction end, which may reflect a read error. The gene calls are TRBV5-1 and TRBJ1-1; a weak D match, TRBD1 (5 bases). The CDR3 extends over 12 amino acids. From germline, CDR1 is SGHRS and CDR2 YFSETQ. The CDR3 here is CASSTGNTEAFF. The CDR3 DNA reads as TGTGCCTCATCTACAGGGAACACTGAAGCTTTCTTT.

The rearrangement uses TRBV12-3 or TRBV12-4 and TRBJ1-5, with D possibly TRBD1 on 5 matching bases. Deletions cut 7 bases from V and 9 bases from J, with 13 bases between. This CDR3 region has 12 residues. CDR3 protein: CASTRGERPQHF. The CDR3 bases are TGTGCCAGCACCCGGGGGGAAAGGCCCCAGCATTTT.

The gene calls are TRBV6-6 and TRBJ1-5; D not resolved. Germline assignment: CDR1 MNHNY and CDR2 SVGAGI (reference sequence). V was trimmed by 5 bases and J by 0 bases, leaving 8 bases between them. This CDR3 comprises 14 residues. The CDR3 DNA is TGTGCCAGCAGTGTCTTATATAGCAATCAGCCCCAGCATTTT. This translates into CASSVLYSNQPQHF.

This clonotype came up once. The chain uses TRBV6-2 or TRBV6-3 and TRBJ2-2; TRBD2 aligns across 7 bases. Germline V lookup: CDR1 MNHEY, CDR2 SVGEGT. The J segment lost 0 bases and the V segment lost 2 bases, leaving 0 bases of the junction unmatched. This CDR3 is built from 15 residues. As DNA, the CDR3 is TGTGCCAGCAGTTACCTAGCGGCGAACACCGGGGAGCTGTTTTTT. Translated, it gives CASSYLAANTGELFF.

V and J are TRBV3-1 and TRBJ2-7, with D perhaps matching TRBD2 (6 bases). The germline V gene has CDR1 LGHDT and CDR2 YNNKEL (reference sequence). The V end lost 6 bases, the J end lost 5 bases, and 14 bases lay between the germline ends. This CDR3 spans 13 amino acids. CDR3 region: CASSLGGFNEQYF. The CDR3 bases are TGTGCCAGCAGTCTCGGGGGTTTCAACGAGCAGTACTTC.

The V gene is TRBV20-1, the J gene TRBJ2-3; TRBD1 might be the D (6 bases). Germline CDR1 DFQATT, CDR2 SNEGSKA (reference sequence). V lost 5 bases to trimming and J lost 0 bases, with 18 bases between them. The CDR3 spans 16 residues. The DNA of the CDR3 is TGCAGTGCTGGTCGAAAACAGGGATGGAGCACAGATACGCAGTATTTT. Its translation is CSAGRKQGWSTDTQYF.

This chain uses TRBV29-1 with TRBJ1-4, with D tentatively TRBD1 (6 bases). Germline CDR1 and CDR2: SQVTM and ANQGSEA. There are 13 residues in the CDR3. Between the trimmed V and J ends, which lost 4 bases and 7 bases, there was a span of 13 bases. CDR3 sequence: CSVGRGAGEKLFF. CDR3 DNA: TGCAGCGTTGGACGGGGGGCGGGTGAAAAACTGTTTTTT. Full variable domain (rest looked up from reference TRBV29-1 and TRBJ1-4): SAVISQKPSRDICQRGTSLTIQCQVDSQVTMMFWYRQQPGQSLTLIATANQGSEATYESGFVIDKFPISRPNLTFSTLTVSNMSPEDSSIYLCSVGRGAGEKLFFGSGTQLSVL.

The CDR3 nucleotides read TGTGCCAGCAGCTTGCGCGAGCCCTACAATGAGCAGTTCTTC. Residues: CASSLREPYNEQFF. The gene calls are TRBV7-9 and TRBJ2-1, with no clear D. Germline V lookup: CDR1 SEHNR, CDR2 FQNEAQ (reference sequence). V was pared by 3 bases and J by 2 bases, with 8 bases between. The CDR3 has 14 residues.

The count of this clonotype is one. CDR3 region: CASNLGWREGEQFF. The CDR3 DNA reads TGTGCCAGCAACCTCGGATGGCGGGAGGGTGAGCAGTTCTTC. The rearrangement uses TRBV12-3 or TRBV12-4 and TRBJ2-1; TRBD2 matches 9 bases. CDR3 size: 14 residues. V shed 7 bases and J 9 bases; nucleotides not matched to a gene: 10.

The chain recombines TRBV2 with TRBJ1-2; D may be TRBD1 (6 bases). Germline loops: CDR1 SNHLY, CDR2 FYNNEI. Trimming stripped 5 bases from V and 6 bases from J, with 16 bases between. The CDR3 totals 14 residues. CDR3 sequence: CASSPQGGEDGYTF. In DNA form, the CDR3 reads TGTGCCAGCAGTCCACAGGGCGGGGAGGATGGCTACACCTTC.

The chain joins TRBV2 to TRBJ2-1, with D tentatively TRBD1 (5 bases). The ends were cut back, 2 bases at V and 10 bases at J, with 9 bases in the middle. Per germline, CDR1 SNHLY and CDR2 FYNNEI. This CDR3 region has 12 residues. Here the CDR3 reads CASSEQGYEQFF. CDR3 sequence (DNA): TGTGCCAGCAGTGAACAGGGATACGAGCAGTTCTTC.

The chain employs TRBV15 and TRBJ2-7; 8 bases are shared with TRBD1. The CDR3 contains 15 residues. Germline lookup yields CDR1 LNHNV and CDR2 YYDKDF (reference sequence). After removal of 1 base from V and 1 base from J, the junction contained 3 bases not matched to a gene. The CDR3 DNA sequence: TGTGCCACCAGCAGAGCCCGGGACAGGTCCTACGAGCAGTACTTC. It specifies CATSRARDRSYEQYF.

V gene TRBV20-1 combines with J gene TRBJ2-2, with 7 bases fitting TRBD2. The germline CDR1 and CDR2 sequences are DFQATT and SNEGSKA (reference sequence). The CDR3 has 15 amino acids. V lost 0 bases, J lost 7 bases, and 8 bases stayed unmatched. In DNA, the CDR3 is TGCAGTGCTAGAGATTTGGGGCTAGCGGTCGGGGAGCTGTTTTTT. Translating gives CSARDLGLAVGELFF.

The chain joins TRBV6-6 to TRBJ2-7; 11 positions match TRBD2. The trim removed 2 bases at V and 6 bases at J, leaving 3 bases unmatched. The length of the CDR3 is 14 residues. Germline CDR1 is MNHNY and CDR2 is SVGAGI (reference sequence). The CDR3 is CASSYTSGSGEQYF. The CDR3 nucleotides read TGTGCCAGCAGTTACACTAGCGGGAGTGGCGAGCAGTACTTC.

This chain uses TRBV12-3 or TRBV12-4 with TRBJ2-1, with no clear D. Trimming took off 4 bases at V and 5 bases at J, with 9 bases between the two ends. This CDR3 has 13 residues. CDR3 in DNA: TGTGCCAGCAGTTCTTTTTCCAACAATGAGCAGTTCTTC. This sequence encodes CASSSFSNNEQFF.

The gene calls are TRBV11-2 and TRBJ2-7, with D unclear. The V gene lost 3 bases and the J gene lost 3 bases, with 12 bases spanning the gap. This CDR3 region has 14 residues. Germline CDR1 and CDR2: SGHAT and FQNNGV. The chain's CDR3 is CASSFPGLFYEQYF. The CDR3 DNA sequence: TGTGCCAGCAGCTTCCCAGGCCTATTCTACGAGCAGTACTTC.

The V and J genes are TRBV11-2 and TRBJ2-5; TRBD1 matches 7 bases. The V segment lost 4 bases and the J segment 2 bases; nucleotides outside the gene matches: 7. CDR3 size: 15 residues. Germline V gene sequence: CDR1 SGHAT, CDR2 FQNNGV. The CDR3 sequence is CASSSDRQGQETQYF. The DNA of the CDR3 is TGTGCCAGCAGCTCTGACCGACAGGGACAAGAGACCCAGTACTTC.

The CDR3 is CASSEQRHYQETQYF. In DNA form, the CDR3 reads TGTGCCAGCAGTGAACAGAGACACTACCAAGAGACCCAGTACTTC. V is TRBV2 and J is TRBJ2-5; D unresolved. The CDR3 extends over 15 amino acids. Trimming removed 2 bases at V and 0 bases at J, with 10 bases between. Germline V gives CDR1 SNHLY, CDR2 FYNNEI. The full variable domain, its missing parts supplied by reference TRBV2 and TRBJ2-5, is EPEVTQTPSHQVTQMGQEVILRCVPISNHLYFYWYRQILGQKVEFLVSFYNNEISEKSEIFDDQFSVERPDGSNFTLKIRSTKLEDSAMYFCASSEQRHYQETQYFGPGTRLLVL.

The chain employs TRBV11-2 and TRBJ2-1, with a possible D match to TRBD2 (6 bases). Germline-derived CDR1 and CDR2 are SGHAT and FQNNGV. CDR3 length equals 15 residues. Trimming left V 1 base short and J 5 bases short, with 12 bases between. CDR3 DNA: TGTGCCAGCAGCTTAGTGATTAGCGGCCACAATGAGCAGTTCTTC. Protein product: CASSLVISGHNEQFF. The complete variable domain, with remaining parts taken from reference TRBV11-2 and TRBJ2-1, reads EAGVAQSPRYKIIEKRQSVAFWCNPISGHATLYWYQQILGQGPKLLIQFQNNGVVDDSQLPKDRFSAERLKGVDSTLKIQPAKLEDSAVYLCASSLVISGHNEQFFGPGTRLTVL.

The rearrangement uses TRBV7-9 and TRBJ2-1, with D maybe TRBD2 (6 bases). This CDR3 is built from 14 residues. Germline assignment: CDR1 SEHNR and CDR2 FQNEAQ (reference sequence). With 2 bases removed from V and 9 bases from J, the gap between germline ends came to 14 bases. CDR3 bases: TGTGCCAGCAGCTTACTTCGGGGAGGAAGTGAGCAGTTCTTC. Protein: CASSLLRGGSEQFF.

The CDR3 is CASSIGGRDYEQFF. Here the CDR3 DNA reads TGTGCCAGTAGTATTGGCGGGAGAGACTATGAGCAGTTCTTC. V usage is TRBV19 and J usage is TRBJ2-1, with 7 bases identical to TRBD2. The CDR3 consists of 14 residues. The V and J ends lost 3 bases and 8 bases, in that order; junction bases with no gene match: 7. Looked up from germline, CDR1 is LNHDA and CDR2 is SQIVND (reference sequence).

The chain couples TRBV30 to TRBJ2-1, with D tentatively TRBD1 or TRBD2 (6 bases each). V was shortened by 1 base and J by 9 bases, with 7 bases between the two germline ends. The CDR3 runs to 11 residues. Germline loops: CDR1 GTSNPN, CDR2 SVGIG (reference sequence). CDR3 residues: CAWSEGGEQFF. In nucleotides, the CDR3 is TGTGCCTGGAGTGAGGGGGGTGAGCAGTTCTTC.

V gene TRBV30 combines with J gene TRBJ1-2; a weak D match, TRBD1 (6 bases). CDR3 size: 16 residues. Deletions cut 3 bases from V and 3 bases from J, with 20 bases between. Germline assignment: CDR1 GTSNPN and CDR2 SVGIG (reference sequence). CDR3 nucleotide sequence: TGTGCCTGGAGGAAGCTGACAGGCGTGCGGGACTATGGCTACACCTTC. This codes for CAWRKLTGVRDYGYTF.

This clonotype was seen only once. The chain uses TRBV29-1 and TRBJ2-5, with no clear D. Germline V gene lookup returns CDR1 SQVTM and CDR2 ANQGSEA. V was shortened by 1 base and J by 1 base, with 10 bases between the two germline ends. CDR3 length equals 14 residues. The CDR3 reads CSVEGWASQETQYF. DNA for the CDR3: TGCAGCGTTGAAGGATGGGCCAGCCAAGAGACCCAGTACTTC.